What follows is one TCR beta chain and its context. Its antigen remains unidentified. No per-base quality is available; no much larger clone lies one base away. This record belongs to a study of T cell repertoires in cytomegalovirus infection (dated by TCRdb to the late 2010s). Background for the entire study: Recently identified HLA-C-restricted CMV epitopes, whose presentation resists viral immunomodulation, were targeted by peptide stimulations together with well-studied HLA-B-restricted epitopes. The HLA type of each donor mattered for the analysis, because public TCR beta signatures pointed to carriage of CMV infection along with the matching HLA type.

Broader findings and caveats from the paper: Carriers of CMV infection plus the relevant HLA type were discriminated by the cumulative frequency of public TCR beta family members in the study cohort and in an independent roughly 370-donor cohort. In the ex vivo response, HLA-C-restricted CMV-specific TCR beta clonotypes were dominant, and in two of eight donors the single most frequent clonotype came from this HLA-C-restricted group.

The sample's treatment or condition label, in plain terms: in vitro stimulation with specific CMV peptide epitopes to enrich CMV-specific T cells. Sequencing used an Illumina HiSeq 1500. TCRdb ran its own pipeline on the public reads, namely fastp trimming at Q25 and MiXCR clone calling, and kept in-frame beta chains. For every CDR3 protein sequence, its rows merge into one entry that carries the most common genes and DNA. The sample table holds 200,000 to 250,000 distinct CDR3 sequences, of which less than 50% were seen once. The ten most abundant clones make up over 45% of the sample. The sample in question was CD8+ T cells from cultured PBMCs, obtained from culture after CMV antigen stimulation. This receptor was taken from a human donor in good health (CMV status not recorded). Some clones in this sample may be carry-over from other donors' samples.

CDR3 region: CSATGFREETQYF. The nucleotide sequence reads as follows: TGCAGTGCTACAGGGTTTCGAGAGGAGACCCAGTACTTC. Rearrangement joined TRBV20-1 to TRBJ2-5; tentative D gene TRBD1, with 5 bases matching. Via the germline V gene (reference sequence), CDR1 is DFQATT and CDR2 SNEGSKA. Including the terminal cysteine and phenylalanine, the CDR3 comprises 13 residues. This entry keeps only the CDR3 DNA: 39 bases, framed from base 1. Cut back by 4 bases and 5 bases, the V and J ends lie 14 bases apart.